This T cell receptor beta chain came from a study of cytomegalovirus exposure and HLA in healthy donors. Germline loops: CDR1 MNHNS, CDR2 SASEGT. V shed 2 bases and J 3 bases; nucleotides not matched to a gene: 2. The CDR3 covers 16 residues. Produced via immunoSEQ multiplex PCR; TCRdb's table is partial and in-frame only. The table has more than 300,000 clones, 86% seen once; the top ten hold roughly 0.83%. The rearrangement links TRBV6-1 to TRBJ2-3; 13 bases line up with TRBD2. Sequencing input: PBMCs. The TCR sequence derives from a young woman in good health and CMV-seronegative. The CDR3 DNA is TGTGCCAGCAGTGAAATGGGACTAGCGGGGACAGATACGCAGTATTTT. Amino acid sequence: CASSEMGLAGTDTQYF.